In this sample, the clone carrying this T cell receptor (beta chain) turned up a few times. Antigen: not known. Expressed TCRB transcripts were sequenced, since all the RNA that had been isolated was reverse transcribed. TCRdb's table, derived via immunoSEQ multiplex PCR, lists solely in-frame clones and lacks some. The table shows 900,000 or so clones, with roughly a sixth occurring only once. The data are from a study of beta chain features in type 1 diabetes. Overall study results and limits: At VDJ recombination sites, type 1 diabetes patients had fewer insertions and more deleted nucleotides. Because the template was cDNA, high-expressing cells might be over-represented.

There are 15 residues in the CDR3. V gave up 6 bases and J gave up 4 bases, with 19 bases separating them. Germline values: CDR1 MNHEY, CDR2 SVGAGI. This chain connects TRBV6-5 to TRBJ2-7; weak D call: TRBD1 (5 bases). The receptor was isolated from a woman aged 18-30 years in good health. Sequencing input: naive CD4+ T cells from blood. This CDR3 reads CASSSPKGIAYEQYF. DNA for the CDR3: TGTGCCAGCAGCTCACCCAAGGGGATTGCGTACGAGCAGTACTTC.